This entry concerns a single T cell receptor beta chain. Its specific antigen is unknown. No base-level quality is on record; no much larger clone is a single base apart. Per the germline V gene, SGHTA is the CDR1 and FQGNSA is the CDR2. Here V drops 5 bases and J drops 1 base, and the junction holds 5 bases not matched to any gene. Counted from cysteine to phenylalanine, this CDR3 has 14 amino acids. Only CDR3 DNA remains: 42 bases, in frame from the first base. Receptor libraries were prepared by the immunoSEQ multiplex PCR assay. TCRdb holds this immuneACCESS table with in-frame rearrangements only. Some clones are missing; in checked studies, unresolved V genes explain under half, and the rest has no known cause. The sample data list some 120,000 clones, and 88% of these were observed just once. 2% to 3% of the sample belongs to the ten largest clones. The sample belongs to a study of control samples from healthy donors and cancer patients (dated by TCRdb to 2019 to 2021).

Sequencing was done on a sample of blood. The TCR was taken from a woman in her seventies in good health. This receptor chain uses TRBV7-2 and TRBJ2-7; the central 7 bases match TRBD2. The CDR3 sequence is CASSPGGSSYEQYF. The nucleotide sequence reads TGTGCCAGCAGCCCCGGGGGGTCGTCCTACGAGCAGTACTTC.